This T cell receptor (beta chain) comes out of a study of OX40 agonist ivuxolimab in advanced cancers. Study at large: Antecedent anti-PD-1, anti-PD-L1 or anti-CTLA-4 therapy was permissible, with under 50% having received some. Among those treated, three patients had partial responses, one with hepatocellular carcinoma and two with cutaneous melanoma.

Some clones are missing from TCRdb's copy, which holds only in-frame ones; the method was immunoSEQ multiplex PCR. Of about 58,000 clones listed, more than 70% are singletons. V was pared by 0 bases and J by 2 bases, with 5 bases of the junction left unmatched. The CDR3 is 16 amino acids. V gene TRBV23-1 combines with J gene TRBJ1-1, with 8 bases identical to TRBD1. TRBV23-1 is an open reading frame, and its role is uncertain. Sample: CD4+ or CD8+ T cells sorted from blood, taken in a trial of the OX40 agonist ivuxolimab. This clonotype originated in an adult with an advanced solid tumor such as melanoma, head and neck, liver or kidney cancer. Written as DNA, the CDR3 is TGCGCCAGCAGTCAATCGACAGGGGCATTTAACACTGAAGCTTTCTTT. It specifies CASSQSTGAFNTEAFF.